The rows below give T cell receptor beta chains drawn from one sample of a study of blood T cells in healthy people across ages. TCRdb independently ran MiXCR on the 5' RACE reads; one entry per CDR3 protein. Seen here are 1.5 million to 2 million distinct CDR3 sequences, 28% observed once, and the top ten hold more than 6%. Input material: blood. The receptors shown here come from a young woman in good health. Both conserved end residues are part of each CDR3. A D gene is named only where the DNA matches it firmly. Not every row has a clone size; where given, it reads once, few, many or a size class.

-	TRBV7-6	TRBJ2-1	TRBD2	CASSSYLAGDADEQFF	TGTGCCAGCAGCTCCTACCTAGCGGGAGACGCAGATGAGCAGTTCTTC
-	TRBV6-6	TRBJ2-5	TRBD1	CANSSAPGTGGRETQYF	TGTGCCAACAGTTCCGCCCCCGGGACAGGGGGTAGAGAGACCCAGTACTTC
-	TRBV9	TRBJ2-3	TRBD2	CASSGSGRAADTQYF	TGTGCCAGCAGCGGTAGCGGGAGGGCGGCAGATACGCAGTATTTT
few	TRBV7-9	TRBJ1-1	-	CAMSGLVTEAFF	TGTGCCATGTCAGGGTTGGTCACTGAAGCTTTCTTT
once	TRBV27	TRBJ2-5	TRBD2	CASSSPPGGPGETQYF	TGTGCCAGCAGTTCCCCCCCGGGGGGGCCCGGGGAGACCCAGTACTTC
-	TRBV12-3/TRBV12-4	TRBJ1-1	-	CASSLGQMMNTEAFF	TGTGCCAGCAGTTTAGGTCAGATGATGAACACTGAAGCTTTCTTT
many	TRBV27	TRBJ2-1	TRBD2	CATRLAGGNEQFF	TGTGCCACCAGGCTAGCGGGAGGTAATGAGCAGTTCTTC
-	TRBV7-2	TRBJ2-7	TRBD2	CAGSPGTSGSDEQYF	TGTGCCGGCAGCCCGGGCACTAGCGGGAGCGACGAGCAGTACTTC
-	TRBV5-1	TRBJ2-1	-	CASRITRNEQFF	TGCGCCAGCAGGATTACACGAAATGAGCAGTTCTTC
-	TRBV7-2	TRBJ2-5	TRBD2	CASSPPRQAGLETQYF	TGTGCCAGCAGCCCCCCCCGCCAAGCGGGGTTAGAGACCCAGTACTTC
-	TRBV11-2	TRBJ2-3	-	CASLSWGPDTQYF	TGTGCCAGCCTCTCGTGGGGGCCAGATACGCAGTATTTT
many	TRBV12-3/TRBV12-4	TRBJ2-7	-	CASSPAPFSEQYF	TGTGCCAGCAGTCCCGCTCCTTTTAGCGAGCAGTACTTC
-	TRBV7-9	TRBJ2-1	-	CASSLAVPNIQFF	TGTGCCAGCAGCTTAGCGGTCCCAAACATTCAGTTCTTC
few	TRBV24-1	TRBJ2-1	TRBD1	CATSDATGNNEQFF	TGTGCCACCAGTGATGCGACAGGGAACAATGAGCAGTTCTTC
few	TRBV6-1	TRBJ2-6	TRBD1	CASSRDRAPSGANVLTF	TGTGCCAGCAGTCGGGACAGGGCCCCCTCTGGGGCCAACGTCCTGACTTTC
-	TRBV2	TRBJ2-5	-	CASKNPEGETQYF	TGTGCCAGCAAGAACCCAGAGGGAGAGACCCAGTACTTC
-	TRBV7-8	TRBJ2-3	-	CASSSSGFTDTQYF	TGTGCCAGCAGCTCCTCCGGATTCACAGATACGCAGTATTTT
-	TRBV24-1	TRBJ2-1	TRBD2	CATSDFYDGGRGTYNEQFF	TGTGCCACCAGTGATTTTTATGACGGCGGGAGGGGGACCTACAATGAGCAGTTCTTC
-	TRBV6-5	TRBJ1-2	-	CAGSGSTGLRNGYTF	TGTGCTGGCTCCGGGTCCACCGGGCTCAGGAATGGCTACACCTTC
few	TRBV18	TRBJ1-1	-	CASSSSHGTEAFF	TGTGCCAGCTCATCCTCACACGGGACTGAAGCTTTCTTT
-	TRBV20-1	TRBJ2-1	-	CSAAGLPTTDEQFF	TGCAGTGCGGCAGGATTACCCACAACGGATGAGCAGTTCTTC
-	TRBV6-6	TRBJ1-1	TRBD1	CASSYGVGTDETEAFF	TGTGCCAGCAGTTACGGTGTCGGGACAGATGAAACTGAAGCTTTCTTT
few	TRBV2	TRBJ2-1	TRBD2	CASSETGGLDEQFF	TGTGCCAGCAGTGAAACGGGGGGGCTTGATGAGCAGTTCTTC
-	TRBV3-1	TRBJ1-4	-	CASSQGLDRGNEKLFF	TGTGCCAGCAGCCAGGGGTTGGATAGGGGAAATGAAAAACTGTTTTTT
-	TRBV7-2	TRBJ2-1	TRBD2	CASSLELQLARSYNEQFF	TGTGCCAGCAGCCTCGAACTACAACTAGCGAGATCCTACAATGAGCAGTTCTTC
-	TRBV24-1	TRBJ2-1	-	CATSDATSAKGDEQFF	TGTGCCACCAGTGACGCTACTAGCGCCAAGGGGGATGAGCAGTTCTTC
few	TRBV11-2	TRBJ2-7	-	CASSLDLSEQYF	TGTGCCAGCAGCTTAGATCTATCCGAGCAGTACTTC
-	TRBV29-1	TRBJ2-5	-	CSVQGGAQETQYF	TGCAGCGTCCAAGGGGGGGCTCAAGAGACCCAGTACTTC
-	TRBV5-1	TRBJ1-4	-	CASSGPGLSNEKLFF	TGCGCCAGCAGCGGCCCGGGACTCTCGAATGAAAAACTGTTTTTT
-	TRBV10-3	TRBJ1-5	-	CAISDPAGDGHQPQHF	TGTGCCATCAGTGACCCCGCGGGAGATGGGCATCAGCCCCAGCATTTT
few	TRBV3-1	TRBJ1-2	-	CASSPIGDLGYTF	TGTGCCAGCAGCCCCATCGGCGATCTTGGCTACACCTTC
few	TRBV4-1	TRBJ2-7	-	CASSQGEGGTNSYEQYF	TGCGCCAGCAGCCAAGGAGAGGGCGGGACAAACTCCTACGAGCAGTACTTC
-	TRBV3-1	TRBJ2-7	TRBD2	CASSQRPGLASPRSGEQYF	TGTGCCAGCAGCCAACGGCCGGGACTAGCCTCCCCCCGGTCGGGCGAGCAGTACTTC
few	TRBV7-8	TRBJ1-6	-	CASSPSLGPNSPLHF	TGTGCCAGCAGCCCTAGCCTAGGCCCTAATTCACCCCTCCACTTT
many	TRBV20-1	TRBJ2-1	TRBD1	CSARDVLGQGPFNSYNEQFF	TGCAGTGCTAGAGATGTCCTGGGACAGGGTCCCTTTAACTCCTACAATGAGCAGTTCTTC
few	TRBV29-1	TRBJ2-7	-	CSGEDGGYEQYF	TGCAGCGGTGAAGACGGGGGCTACGAGCAGTACTTC
few	TRBV20-1	TRBJ2-3	-	CSAREPPSTDTQYF	TGCAGTGCTAGGGAACCTCCTAGCACAGATACGCAGTATTTT
many	TRBV4-1	TRBJ2-7	-	CASSQGAVSYEQYF	TGCGCCAGCAGCCAAGGGGCGGTTTCCTACGAGCAGTACTTC
many	TRBV6-4	TRBJ2-1	TRBD2	CASSVSGGTEQFF	TGTGCCAGCAGTGTTAGCGGGGGGACTGAGCAGTTCTTC